This TCR beta chain derives from a study of CD8 T cells in ankylosing spondylitis. TCRdb re-derived calls from the 5' RACE reads in MiXCR, one entry per CDR3 protein. The table has 100,000 to 150,000 distinct CDR3 sequences, approximately 10% seen once. In its sample, this clonotype was seen many times. This CDR3 spans 12 amino acids. Trimming left V 6 bases short and J 4 bases short, with 10 bases between. The germline V gene encodes CDR1 SGHAT and CDR2 FQNNGV. The specimen sequenced was blood, either unsorted or a sorted T cell fraction (not recorded which). The chain links TRBV11-2 to TRBJ2-7, with no clear D. This TCR was sampled from a female donor with ankylosing spondylitis or in good health (not recorded which). CDR3 in amino acids: CASRGRGYEQYF. The CDR3 DNA is TGTGCCAGCAGGGGAAGAGGATACGAGCAGTACTTC. Full variable domain (remainder filled in from reference TRBV11-2 and TRBJ2-7): EAGVAQSPRYKIIEKRQSVAFWCNPISGHATLYWYQQILGQGPKLLIQFQNNGVVDDSQLPKDRFSAERLKGVDSTLKIQPAKLEDSAVYLCASRGRGYEQYFGPGTRLTVT.